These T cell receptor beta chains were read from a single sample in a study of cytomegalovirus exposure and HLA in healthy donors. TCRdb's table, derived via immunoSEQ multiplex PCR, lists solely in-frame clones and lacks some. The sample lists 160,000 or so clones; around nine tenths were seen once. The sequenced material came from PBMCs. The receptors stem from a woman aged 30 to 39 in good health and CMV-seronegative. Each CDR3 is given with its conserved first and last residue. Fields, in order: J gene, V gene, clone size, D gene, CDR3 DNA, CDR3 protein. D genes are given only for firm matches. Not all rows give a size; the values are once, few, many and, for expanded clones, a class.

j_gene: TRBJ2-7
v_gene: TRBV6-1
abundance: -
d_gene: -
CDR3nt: TGTGCCAGCAGTGAAATGGCAGGTGGCTCCTACGAGCAGTACTTC
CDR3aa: CASSEMAGGSYEQYF

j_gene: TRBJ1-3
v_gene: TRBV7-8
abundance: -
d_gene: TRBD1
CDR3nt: TGTGCCAGCAGCTTAGCGGTCAGGGGGCAAGGAAACACCATATATTTT
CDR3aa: CASSLAVRGQGNTIYF

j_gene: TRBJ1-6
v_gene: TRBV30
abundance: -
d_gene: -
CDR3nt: TGTGCCTGGGTCCCCGCGAATTCCTATAATTCACCCCTCCACTTT
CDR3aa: CAWVPANSYNSPLHF

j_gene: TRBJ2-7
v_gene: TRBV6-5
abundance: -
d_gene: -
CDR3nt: TGTGCCAGCAGTTACAGGACTGGAAGCGAGCAGTACTTC
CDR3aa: CASSYRTGSEQYF

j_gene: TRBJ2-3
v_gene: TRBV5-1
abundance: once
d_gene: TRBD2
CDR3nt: TGCGCCAGCAGCCCGAGAGGGCGCGGGAGGGACACAGATACGCAGTATTTT
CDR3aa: CASSPRGRGRDTDTQYF

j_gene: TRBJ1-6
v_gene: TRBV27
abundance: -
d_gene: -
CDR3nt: TGTGCCAGCAGTTCTACTTCCTATTCACCCCTCCACTTT
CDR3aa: CASSSTSYSPLHF

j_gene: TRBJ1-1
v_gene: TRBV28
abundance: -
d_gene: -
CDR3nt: TGTGCCAGCACCAACCCGGACACTGAAGCTTTCTTT
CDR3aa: CASTNPDTEAFF

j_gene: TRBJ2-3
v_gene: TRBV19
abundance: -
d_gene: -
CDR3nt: TGTGCCAGTAGTATCTCCCGGGGAGGCACAGATACGCAGTATTTT
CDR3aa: CASSISRGGTDTQYF

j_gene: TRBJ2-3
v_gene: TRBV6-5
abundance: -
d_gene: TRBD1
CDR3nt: TGTGCCAGCAGTTCGACAGGGGGCTGGACAGATACGCAGTATTTT
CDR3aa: CASSSTGGWTDTQYF

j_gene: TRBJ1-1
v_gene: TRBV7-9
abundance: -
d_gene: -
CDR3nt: TGTGCCAGCAGCATAACAGGGAACACTGAAGCTTTCTTT
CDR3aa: CASSITGNTEAFF

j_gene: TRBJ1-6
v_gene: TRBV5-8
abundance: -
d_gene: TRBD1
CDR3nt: TGTGCCAGCAGCCCCGAGGGACAGACTAATTCACCCCTCCACTTT
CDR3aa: CASSPEGQTNSPLHF

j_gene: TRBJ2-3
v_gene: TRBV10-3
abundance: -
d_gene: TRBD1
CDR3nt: TGTGCCATCAGACTGGGACAGGGCACAGATACGCAGTATTTT
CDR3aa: CAIRLGQGTDTQYF

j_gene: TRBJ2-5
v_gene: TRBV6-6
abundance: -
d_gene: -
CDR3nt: TGTGCCAGCAGTTACTCGAAACTCAAAGAGACCCAGTACTTC
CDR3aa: CASSYSKLKETQYF

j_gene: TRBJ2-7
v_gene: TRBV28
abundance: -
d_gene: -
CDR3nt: TGTGCCAGCAGTTCCGGGACTGTATCCTACGAGCAGTACTTC
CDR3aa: CASSSGTVSYEQYF

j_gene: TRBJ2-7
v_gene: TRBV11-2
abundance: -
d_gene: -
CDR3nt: TGTGCCAGCAGCCCGGACTACCATTGGCAGTACTTC
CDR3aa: CASSPDYHWQYF

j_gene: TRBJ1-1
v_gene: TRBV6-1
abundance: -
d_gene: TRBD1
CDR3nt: TGTGCCAGCACGTCCGGGACAGGAACTGAAGCTTTCTTT
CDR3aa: CASTSGTGTEAFF

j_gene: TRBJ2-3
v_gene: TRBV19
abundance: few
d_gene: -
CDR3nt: TGTGCCAGCTGGGGGGAGGCTACGCAGTATTTT
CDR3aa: CASWGEATQYF

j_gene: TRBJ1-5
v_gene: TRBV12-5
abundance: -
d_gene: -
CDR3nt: TGTGCTAGTGGTTTTTTCCCGGACAGCGGCAATCAGCCCCAGCATTTT
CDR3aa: CASGFFPDSGNQPQHF

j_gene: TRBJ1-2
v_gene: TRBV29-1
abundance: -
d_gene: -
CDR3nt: TGCAGCGTTCAAACCCGGGGACGGGTTGGGGGGGCGCGATATGGCTACACCTTC
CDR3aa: CSVQTRGRVGGARYGYTF

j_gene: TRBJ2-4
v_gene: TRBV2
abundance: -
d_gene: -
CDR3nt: TGTGCCAGCAGTGACTCGACCGGGACAACCAAAAACATTCAGTACTTC
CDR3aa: CASSDSTGTTKNIQYF

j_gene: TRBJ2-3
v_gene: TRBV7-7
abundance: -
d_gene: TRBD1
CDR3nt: TGTGCTAGCAGCTTAGGGACAGGCACAGATACGCAGTATTTT
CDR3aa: CASSLGTGTDTQYF

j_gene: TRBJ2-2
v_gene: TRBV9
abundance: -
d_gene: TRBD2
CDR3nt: TGTGCCAGCAGCATCTCGGGGGGAGCGAACACCGGGGAGCTGTTTTTT
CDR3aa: CASSISGGANTGELFF

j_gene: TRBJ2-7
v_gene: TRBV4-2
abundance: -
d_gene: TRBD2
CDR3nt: TGTGCCAGCAGCCAAGATGTGGTCCGGACGGGGGGGGAGGACGAGCAGTACTTC
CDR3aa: CASSQDVVRTGGEDEQYF

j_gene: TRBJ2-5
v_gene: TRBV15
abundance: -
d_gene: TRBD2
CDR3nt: TGTGCCACCAGCGAAACTAGCGGGGGACCACAAGAGACCCAGTACTTC
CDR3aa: CATSETSGGPQETQYF

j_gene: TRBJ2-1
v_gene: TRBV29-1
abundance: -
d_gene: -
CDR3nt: TGCAGCGTTGTTCGCCAGGGTTACAATGAGCAGTTCTTC
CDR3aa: CSVVRQGYNEQFF

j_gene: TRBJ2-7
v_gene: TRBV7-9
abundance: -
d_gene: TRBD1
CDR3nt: TGTGCCAGCAGCTTCACAGGGGCGACTCTTGACGAGCAGTACTTC
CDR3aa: CASSFTGATLDEQYF

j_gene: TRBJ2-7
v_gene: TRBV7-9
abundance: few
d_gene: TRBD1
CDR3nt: TGTGCCAGCAGCGCACGGGACAGGGTACCCTACGAGCAGTACTTC
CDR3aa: CASSARDRVPYEQYF

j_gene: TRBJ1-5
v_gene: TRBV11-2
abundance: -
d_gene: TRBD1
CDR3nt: TGTGCCAGCAGCTTAAGGGGGCGGGAGCCCCAGCATTTT
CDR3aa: CASSLRGREPQHF

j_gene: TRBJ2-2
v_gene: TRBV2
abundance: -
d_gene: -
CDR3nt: TGTGCCAGCAGGCTCACCCAGGGGCGACCCGGGGAGCTGTTTTTT
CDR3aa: CASRLTQGRPGELFF

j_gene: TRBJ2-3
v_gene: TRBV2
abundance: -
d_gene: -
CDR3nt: TGTGCCAGCAGCGGGGGGCTAGATGATACGCAGTATTTT
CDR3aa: CASSGGLDDTQYF

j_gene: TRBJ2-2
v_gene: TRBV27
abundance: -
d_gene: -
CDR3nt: TGTGCCAGCACCGACACCGGGGAGCTGTTTTTT
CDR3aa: CASTDTGELFF